This is a list of T cell receptor beta chains from one sample in a study of blood T cells in healthy people across ages. TCRdb passed the 5' RACE reads through MiXCR, listing each CDR3 protein once. The sample records some 780,000 distinct CDR3 sequences, approximately 53% being singletons. Sequencing was performed on blood. The receptors here all came from a man aged 40-49 years in good health. Both conserved end residues are trimmed from each CDR3. Each record gives: CDR3 protein, V gene, clone size, D gene. D genes are given only for firm matches. Not all rows give a size; the values are once, few, many and, for expanded clones, a class.

ASSQRQGARETQY	TRBV13	few	TRBD1
ASSQDPQFPYNEQF	TRBV4-2	.	.
ASSLSSYTEAF	TRBV7-9	.	.
ASSPPKRGKPYEQY	TRBV28	.	TRBD2
ASSSGGGLGSYGYT	TRBV28	.	TRBD1
ASSSWWGSVVGYT	TRBV5-6	.	.
SARLGGGSDGEQY	TRBV20-1	few	.
ASSYPTGGDQPQH	TRBV6-2/TRBV6-3	.	TRBD1
ASSVVGLGSSTDTQY	TRBV9	once	TRBD2
ASTANWGLDEGGYT	TRBV3-1	once	.
ASSQAQREHRVTYEQY	TRBV4-2	.	TRBD2
ASSLNGPTVGQETQY	TRBV5-1	.	.
ASSLATHRANRDYGYT	TRBV12-3/TRBV12-4	.	.
AWSPGTANSPLH	TRBV30	.	TRBD1
ASSLAPPYEQY	TRBV5-1	.	.
ATSRRLDSYNEQF	TRBV15	few	.
ASSALAGGYNEQF	TRBV11-2	.	TRBD2
ASSLGYGGTQY	TRBV7-2	.	.
ASSPRASSSYSEQF	TRBV7-8	.	.
ASSPWGTSLTPMLANYGYT	TRBV5-1	.	.
ASSGPGQGNEQF	TRBV4-3	.	TRBD1
ASSLFPDRNTYEQY	TRBV27	.	.